Listed below are T cell receptor beta chains from one sample, sequenced in a study of blood T cell repertoires in COVID-19. TCRdb's copy holds only in-frame clones and misses some; the assay was immunoSEQ multiplex PCR. The sample holds some 260,000 clones, about four fifths seen once. The sample was peripheral blood. The receptors stem from a man aged 80 or over with acute or convalescent COVID-19. Each CDR3 is given with its conserved first and last residue. D genes are given only for firm matches. Not every row has a clone size; where given, it reads once, few, many or a size class.

j_gene: TRBJ1-2
d_gene: .
abundance: .
v_gene: TRBV4-1
CDR3nt: TGCGCCAGCAGCCAATCCAACAGGGTATCTAACTATGGCTACACCTTC
CDR3aa: CASSQSNRVSNYGYTF

j_gene: TRBJ2-4
d_gene: .
abundance: .
v_gene: TRBV11-2
CDR3nt: TGTGCCAGCAGCTTAGTCTCAGGGTTAGCCAAAAACATTCAGTACTTC
CDR3aa: CASSLVSGLAKNIQYF

j_gene: TRBJ1-3
d_gene: .
abundance: .
v_gene: TRBV9
CDR3nt: TGTGCCAGCACCCCGGGTACAGGGTCAGTCGGAAACACCATATATTTT
CDR3aa: CASTPGTGSVGNTIYF

j_gene: TRBJ2-3
d_gene: TRBD2
abundance: .
v_gene: TRBV10-2
CDR3nt: TGCGCCAGCACACCAGGACTAGCCCTCACAGGAACGCAGTATTTT
CDR3aa: CASTPGLALTGTQYF

j_gene: TRBJ1-3
d_gene: TRBD1
abundance: .
v_gene: TRBV6-1
CDR3nt: TGTGCCAGCAGTGAAGGGACAGGGGTCCTATCAGGAAACACCATATATTTT
CDR3aa: CASSEGTGVLSGNTIYF

j_gene: TRBJ2-5
d_gene: TRBD2
abundance: .
v_gene: TRBV2
CDR3nt: TGTGCCAGCAGTGGGGTCGGACTAGTAAGGGAGACCCAGTACTTC
CDR3aa: CASSGVGLVRETQYF

j_gene: TRBJ1-6
d_gene: .
abundance: .
v_gene: TRBV5-1
CDR3nt: TGCGCCAGCAGCTTGGTCAGTCAGTCCTCCTATAATTCACCCCTCCACTTT
CDR3aa: CASSLVSQSSYNSPLHF

j_gene: TRBJ1-5
d_gene: .
abundance: few
v_gene: TRBV19
CDR3nt: TGTGCCAGTAGTTCTCCCCAGGGCTCGTGGCAGCCCCAGCATTTT
CDR3aa: CASSSPQGSWQPQHF

j_gene: TRBJ2-7
d_gene: TRBD1
abundance: .
v_gene: TRBV5-4
CDR3nt: TGTGCCAGCAGCATCCGGGACAGGGTCTACGAGCAGTACTTC
CDR3aa: CASSIRDRVYEQYF

j_gene: TRBJ2-7
d_gene: .
abundance: .
v_gene: TRBV6-5
CDR3nt: TGTGCCAGCAGACGGGACACGATCTCCTACGAGCAGTACTTC
CDR3aa: CASRRDTISYEQYF

j_gene: TRBJ1-1
d_gene: TRBD1
abundance: .
v_gene: TRBV7-3
CDR3nt: TGTGCCAGCAGCTCCACCGGGACAGCTAACACTGAAGCTTTCTTT
CDR3aa: CASSSTGTANTEAFF

j_gene: TRBJ2-7
d_gene: TRBD1
abundance: .
v_gene: TRBV18
CDR3nt: TGTGCCAGCTCACCAGGGACAGGGAGCTCCTACGAGCAGTACTTC
CDR3aa: CASSPGTGSSYEQYF

j_gene: TRBJ1-4
d_gene: .
abundance: .
v_gene: TRBV2
CDR3nt: TGTGCCAGCAGTGAAGGGGCCTTCCCTTGGGGCGAAAAACTGTTTTTT
CDR3aa: CASSEGAFPWGEKLFF

j_gene: TRBJ2-7
d_gene: TRBD1
abundance: .
v_gene: TRBV5-6
CDR3nt: TGTGCCAGCAGCCCGAAAGTTACAGGGGGCCGGCGGGAGCAGTACTTC
CDR3aa: CASSPKVTGGRREQYF

j_gene: TRBJ2-1
d_gene: TRBD2
abundance: .
v_gene: TRBV5-1
CDR3nt: TGCGCCAGCATGGTGGTAGCGGGGGTTAAGTACAATGAGCAGTTCTTC
CDR3aa: CASMVVAGVKYNEQFF

j_gene: TRBJ1-1
d_gene: .
abundance: .
v_gene: TRBV10-2
CDR3nt: TGCGCCAGCAGTGATAACAGCTATGAAGCTTTCTTT
CDR3aa: CASSDNSYEAFF

j_gene: TRBJ2-7
d_gene: .
abundance: once
v_gene: TRBV6-5
CDR3nt: TGTGCCAGCAGTTCCGGACAGATGCCCTACGAGCAGTACTTC
CDR3aa: CASSSGQMPYEQYF

j_gene: TRBJ1-5
d_gene: .
abundance: .
v_gene: TRBV30
CDR3nt: TGTGCCTGGAGTCCGCCGGGACTACCGAGCCAGCCCCAGCATTTT
CDR3aa: CAWSPPGLPSQPQHF

j_gene: TRBJ1-5
d_gene: TRBD1
abundance: .
v_gene: TRBV24-1
CDR3nt: TGTGCCACCAGTGATTATCGATACCGGGACAGGGGTGGGGTAAGCAATCAGCCCCAGCATTTT
CDR3aa: CATSDYRYRDRGGVSNQPQHF